This entry is about one T cell receptor (beta chain). Its antigen is as yet unknown. This entry comes from a study of identical twins. Study-wide results and limits: Invariant cells of the MAIT and iNKT types might have partly distorted the zero-insertion analyses. Modeled out-of-frame TCR alpha sharing in monozygotic twins fell below observed levels.

The CDR3 runs 13 residues. V lost 1 base and J 7 bases, leaving 10 bases between the germline ends. Germline CDR1 KGHSH, CDR2 LQKENI. TCRdb analysed the 5' RACE reads with MiXCR anew, one entry per CDR3 protein. This sample yields hundreds of thousands of distinct CDR3 sequences, of which 21% are seen a single time; approximately 4.3% belongs to the top ten. In addition, the sample was reused for a study of T cells expressing NK-cell markers. Per that paper: Of eight sequenced donors, seven were HCMV-seropositive and one HCMV-seronegative.

The sequenced sample consisted of PBMCs. The clonotype comes from a woman aged 18 to 35 in good health. The chain carries TRBV18 and TRBJ1-1; D is ambiguous. Written as DNA, the CDR3 is TGTGCCAGCTCACCACAGTCGACGGTTGAAGCTTTCTTT. Protein sequence: CASSPQSTVEAFF. The full variable domain, with the rest looked up from reference TRBV18 and TRBJ1-1, is NAGVMQNPRHLVRRRGQEARLRCSPMKGHSHVYWYRQLPEEGLKFMVYLQKENIIDESGMPKERFSAEFPKEGPSILRIQQVVRGDSAAYFCASSPQSTVEAFFGQGTRLTVV.